The entry below describes one T cell receptor (beta chain). This clonotype was counted between two and nine times. The clone's antigen remains unknown. No much larger clonotype is one base removed from it; base qualities were not supplied. The record originates from a study of identical twins (TCRdb year 2016). Broadly, across the study: To test whether fetal clonotypes persist, the study used deep sequencing on TCR alpha and beta repertoires from monozygotic twins, unrelated adults of various ages, and cord blood. To rule out contamination, replicate twin experiments were performed at different times with different library preparation protocols.

Via the germline V gene, CDR1 is LGHNA and CDR2 YSLEER. The junction carries 13 bases between V and J, which are trimmed by 1 base and 1 base respectively. The CDR3 contains 17 residues, cysteine and phenylalanine counted. The read is trimmed to its CDR3 DNA, 51 bases read in frame from base 1. Study-wide conclusions, independent of this receptor: Compared with coincidental sharing between unrelated individuals, out-of-frame TCR alpha sequences shared between twins had an excess of sequences with low generation probability. In beta out-of-frame sequences, excess twin sharing was weaker, because having fewer shared sequences lowered the signal-to-noise ratio. Because the same donors could not be followed over many years, conclusions were based on cross-sectional statistical analysis. Zero-insertion analyses could be partly confounded by invariant T cells such as MAIT and iNKT, though diverse VJ usage argued against such confounding for most clonotypes. Fewer insertions were carried by abundant cord blood beta clonotypes; a weaker similar trend was observed in young adult naive repertoires, while no such trend was observed in memory repertoires. Recombination models systematically underestimated out-of-frame TCR alpha sharing in monozygotic twins but agreed with sharing between unrelated individuals.

All donors were healthy Caucasians. The researchers also sequenced three unrelated adults who were not twins: a male aged 18 to 29, a male aged 50 to 59, and a female aged 50 to 59. Miltenyi CD45RO+ enrichment and human naive T-cell isolation kits were used to isolate memory (CD45RO+) and naive T cells from PBMC. The library was built by means of 5' RACE. Instrument used: Illumina HiSeq 2000. A universal primer binding site was introduced by template switching, and a unique molecular identifier was present in the final cDNA, enabling accurate counting of TCR cDNA molecules. Specific primers in the conserved constant-segment region were used to synthesize first-strand cDNA for the TCR alpha and beta chains. To control for contamination, every cDNA library was double barcoded, receiving both a SMART-Mk sample barcode and Illumina barcodes. TruSeq adapter sequences and Illumina sample barcodes were added in two successive PCR steps. TCR alpha and beta cDNA libraries were sequenced on the Illumina HiSeq platform with custom primers. Per the authors' processing: MiGEC processed the raw reads to extract unique molecular identifiers, while MiXCR was used to determine the CDR3 positions. For each individual, recombination models were inferred using an EM algorithm with the repgenHMM and IGoR tools. Shared clonotypes were analyzed with the tcR package in R, and sharing was normalized by the product of cloneset sizes. To study raw recombination free of thymic and clonal selection effects, out-of-frame nonproductive sequences were analyzed. The raw public data were reprocessed by TCRdb itself: fastp quality trimming at Q25, MiXCR clonotype calling, in-frame beta chains only. Merged by CDR3 protein, the rows form single entries marked with the most common genes and DNA. These V and J calls derive from TCRdb rather than the authors' analysis. The sample table records about 690,000 distinct CDR3 sequences; 5.5% to 6.5% of these occur just once. Together, the top ten hold approximately 1.6% of the sample.

The clonotype was recovered from a man younger than 35 in good health. The sample consisted of naive T cells sorted from blood. The cell subset or site label corresponds to: cells isolated with a human naive T-cell isolation kit. The rearrangement combines TRBV4-3 with TRBJ2-2; the best D guess is TRBD2, with 5 bases matching. The base sequence is TGCGCCAGCAGCCAAGTGCGTGGGAGCGGGAACACCGGGGAGCTGTTTTTT. This gives the protein CASSQVRGSGNTGELFF.